This TCR beta chain was found in a study of cytomegalovirus exposure and HLA in healthy donors. Regarding donors, all were healthy bone marrow donors. A multiplex PCR was run with 60 Vbeta primers and 13 Jbeta primers. Using immunoSEQ multiplex PCR, the repertoire was profiled, and TCRdb retains in-frame clones only, with some absent. The sample shows over 150,000 clones, 77% of them seen only once. CDR3 length: 15 residues. With 7 bases clipped from V and 0 bases from J, the junction kept 8 bases outside the gene matches. CDR1 SGDLS and CDR2 YYNGEE come from the germline V gene. Sequences were obtained from PBMCs. This TCR was sampled from a woman aged 55-75 years in good health and CMV-seropositive. V usage is TRBV9 and J usage is TRBJ2-3, with 7 bases that match TRBD2. CDR3: CASGEGGASTDTQYF. CDR3 sequence (DNA): TGTGCCAGCGGGGAGGGAGGGGCTAGCACAGATACGCAGTATTTT.